This T cell receptor beta chain was sequenced for a study of T-cell reconstitution after alpha-beta-depleted transplantation in children. Construction of the TCRbeta library involved unique molecular identifiers. TCRdb reprocessed the PCR reads with MiXCR, giving one entry per CDR3 protein. Of about 870,000 distinct CDR3 sequences listed, about 16% are singletons. V lost 6 bases to trimming and J lost 1 base, with 13 bases between them. CDR3 length: 15 amino acids. Germline assignment: CDR1 ENHRY and CDR2 SYGVKD. The input for sequencing was PBMCs, mostly from graft donor cells, taken 360 days after TCRalphabeta/CD19-depleted stem cell transplant. The sequence came from a male patient aged 10-17 years who had a stem cell transplant for acute lymphoblastic leukemia, so the T cells may come from the graft donor. V is TRBV10-3 and J is TRBJ1-5; possibly TRBD1 for D (6 bases). The CDR3 nucleotides are TGTGCCATCAGCCCACAGGGACGGAGCAATCAGCCCCAGCATTTT. This encodes CAISPQGRSNQPQHF.